The 31 T cell receptor beta chains in this list originate from one sample, sequenced in a study of cytomegalovirus exposure and HLA in healthy donors. Data came from immunoSEQ multiplex PCR; TCRdb stores just in-frame clones and leaves some out. The data show almost 75,000 clones, about 82% seen once. Sample: PBMCs. The origin of the receptors is a man aged 25-40 years in good health and CMV-seronegative.

This clone was picked up one time. The rearrangement uses TRBV11-3 and TRBJ1-2; TRBD1 agrees at 8 bases. V trimming: 3 bases; J trimming: 9 bases; junction bases outside the gene matches: 12. Germline CDR1 is SGHNT and CDR2 is YENEEA. The CDR3 is 15 residues long. The CDR3 DNA sequence: TGTGCCAGCAGCTTGGGACAGGCTGAGCGGGAAAGCTACACCTTC. Its protein product is CASSLGQAERESYTF.

This clone has a handful of counts. The chain joins TRBV10-3 to TRBJ2-2; D gene uncertain. This CDR3 spans 11 amino acids. Germline V gene data show CDR1 as ENHRY and CDR2 as SYGVKD. The V end lost 4 bases, the J end lost 7 bases, and 4 bases lay between the germline ends. CDR3 protein: CAISGDGELFF. CDR3 in DNA: TGTGCCATCAGTGGAGACGGGGAGCTGTTTTTT.

Here the CDR3 reads CASSSGLATGANVLTF. The CDR3 nucleotides read TGTGCCAGCAGCTCGGGACTAGCTACTGGGGCCAACGTCCTGACTTTC. The chain combines TRBV7-2 with TRBJ2-6; 9 nucleotides line up with TRBD2. This CDR3 has 16 residues. Looked up from germline, CDR1 is SGHTA and CDR2 is FQGNSA. V was pared by 4 bases and J by 2 bases, with 3 bases of the junction left unmatched.

The sample holds a few counts of this clone. The V gene is TRBV27, the J gene TRBJ1-5; D not certain. Germline CDR1 and CDR2: MNHEY and SMNVEV (reference sequence). Trimming pared 8 bases from V and 9 bases from J, leaving 14 bases between. The CDR3 loop spans 12 amino acids. The CDR3 spells CASGREGGPQHF. The CDR3 DNA reads TGTGCCAGCGGACGTGAGGGCGGGCCCCAGCATTTT.

The rearrangement joins TRBV5-1 to TRBJ2-1; possibly TRBD2 for D (6 bases). V lost 7 bases and J 3 bases, leaving 17 bases between the germline ends. This CDR3 is 15 amino acids long. Germline-derived CDR1 and CDR2 are SGHRS and YFSETQ. This CDR3 reads CASRPAGSRYNEQFF. The CDR3 nucleotides are TGCGCCAGCCGCCCGGCGGGGTCGCGCTACAATGAGCAGTTCTTC.

CDR3 region: CASRGVQETQYF. The CDR3 DNA reads as TGTGCCAGCAGAGGGGTACAAGAGACCCAGTACTTC. V usage is TRBV27 and J usage is TRBJ2-5, with D possibly matching TRBD1 (5 bases). The ends were cut back, 6 bases at V and 2 bases at J, with 7 bases in the middle. Germline-derived CDR1 and CDR2 are MNHEY and SMNVEV (reference sequence). The CDR3 loop spans 12 amino acids.

In DNA, the CDR3 is TGTGCCAGCAGCTTAGACAGCTATGGCTACACCTTC. Protein sequence: CASSLDSYGYTF. The rearrangement joins TRBV5-4 to TRBJ1-2, with TRBD1 as a possible D gene (5 bases). Trimming pared 2 bases from V and 4 bases from J, leaving 6 bases between. This CDR3 contains 12 residues. In germline, CDR1 is SGHNT, CDR2 YYREEE (reference sequence).

The chain has TRBV19 and TRBJ2-3, with 8 bases fitting TRBD1. The V and J ends lost 9 bases and 2 bases, in that order; junction bases with no gene match: 10. Looked up from germline, CDR1 is LNHDA and CDR2 is SQIVND (reference sequence). The CDR3 is made up of 15 amino acids. The CDR3 DNA is TGTGCCAGCTGTCGCGACAGGGGATCCACAGATACGCAGTATTTT. It codes for CASCRDRGSTDTQYF. The full variable domain, rest sourced from reference TRBV19 and TRBJ2-3, is DGGITQSPKYLFRKEGQNVTLSCEQNLNHDAMYWYRQDPGQGLRLIYYSQIVNDFQKGDIAEGYSVSREKKESFPLTVTSAQKNPTAFYLCASCRDRGSTDTQYFGPGTRLTVL.

The J gene is TRBJ1-6, the V gene TRBV7-3; TRBD1 is a possible D gene (5 bases). With 7 bases removed from V and 7 bases from J, the gap between germline ends came to 11 bases. This CDR3 has 13 amino acids. Germline CDR1 and CDR2: SGHTA and FQGTGA. In nucleotides, the CDR3 is TGTGCCAGCAAACGGGGGATCAATTCACCCCTCCACTTT. Protein product: CASKRGINSPLHF.

The genes are TRBV19 and TRBJ1-4, with D unclear. The V end was cut by 6 bases, the J end by 0 bases, with 8 bases between. From germline, CDR1 is LNHDA and CDR2 SQIVND (reference sequence). The CDR3 runs to 14 residues. CDR3 amino acids: CASSRFATNEKLFF. The CDR3 DNA reads as TGTGCCAGTAGCCGTTTTGCAACTAATGAAAAACTGTTTTTT.

This clone was seen a single time. The chain employs TRBV2 and TRBJ1-5; the match to TRBD1 covers 8 bases. V lost 7 bases to trimming and J lost 5 bases; unmatched junction nucleotides: 7. The V gene's germline CDR1 is SNHLY and CDR2 FYNNEI. This CDR3 is 14 amino acids long. The CDR3 reads CASKGQVYDQPQHF. The DNA of the CDR3 is TGTGCCAGCAAGGGACAGGTTTACGATCAGCCCCAGCATTTT.

The chain carries TRBV29-1 and TRBJ2-4; TRBD1 agrees at 8 bases. V lost 4 bases to trimming and J lost 8 bases; unmatched junction nucleotides: 13. Germline-derived CDR1 and CDR2 are SQVTM and ANQGSEA. The CDR3 length is 15 residues. Written as DNA, the CDR3 is TGCAGCGTTGCTAGCCGGGACAGGTGGGAAGACATTCAGTACTTC. Protein: CSVASRDRWEDIQYF. The complete variable domain, with remaining parts taken from reference TRBV29-1 and TRBJ2-4, reads SAVISQKPSRDICQRGTSLTIQCQVDSQVTMMFWYRQQPGQSLTLIATANQGSEATYESGFVIDKFPISRPNLTFSTLTVSNMSPEDSSIYLCSVASRDRWEDIQYFGAGTRLSVL.

This clone occurred a few times. This chain joins TRBV4-2 and TRBJ1-5; 8 bases agree with TRBD1. The germline gives CDR1 LGHNA, CDR2 YNFKEQ. This CDR3 has 15 amino acids. After removal of 2 bases from V and 6 bases from J, the junction contained 6 bases not matched to a gene. The DNA of the CDR3 is TGTGCCAGCAGCCAACAGGGGGCCGTCGGTCAGCCCCAGCATTTT. Residues: CASSQQGAVGQPQHF.

This sequence joins TRBV2 and TRBJ2-3, with D uncertain. The germline V gene has CDR1 SNHLY and CDR2 FYNNEI. Trimming pared 5 bases from V and 0 bases from J, leaving 9 bases between. The CDR3 spans 14 residues. DNA for the CDR3: TGTGCCAGCAGTTTACTAACTAGCACAGATACGCAGTATTTT. This gives the protein CASSLLTSTDTQYF.

This clone has a single count. This rearrangement joins TRBV11-2 to TRBJ1-5; 7 nucleotides agree with TRBD1. Germline V CDR1 and CDR2: SGHAT, FQNNGV. This CDR3 comprises 14 residues. V shed 8 bases and J 7 bases; nucleotides not matched to a gene: 11. CDR3 amino acids: CASALTGSNQPQHF. The CDR3 coding sequence is TGTGCCAGCGCCTTGACAGGGTCCAACCAGCCCCAGCATTTT.

The chain links TRBV7-2 to TRBJ1-1, with 7 bases identical to TRBD1. This CDR3 has 14 amino acids. J lost 3 bases, V lost 6 bases, and 7 bases had no gene match. Looked up from germline, CDR1 is SGHTA and CDR2 is FQGNSA. CDR3 bases: TGTGCCAGCAGACCCGGGACAGTTCACACTGAAGCTTTCTTT. It specifies CASRPGTVHTEAFF. The full variable domain, completed using reference TRBV7-2 and TRBJ1-1, is GAGVSQSPSNKVTEKGKDVELRCDPISGHTALYWYRQSLGQGLEFLIYFQGNSAPDKSGLPSDRFSAERTGGSVSTLTIQRTQQEDSAVYLCASRPGTVHTEAFFGQGTRLTVV.

The chain is built from TRBV27 and TRBJ2-1; D gene uncertain. The CDR3 runs 13 residues. CDR1 and CDR2 from the germline V gene are MNHEY and SMNVEV (reference sequence). The V gene lost 3 bases and the J gene lost 2 bases, with 5 bases spanning the gap. In DNA, the CDR3 is TGTGCCAGCAGTTTTTCCACCTACAATGAGCAGTTCTTC. Protein product: CASSFSTYNEQFF.

V is TRBV5-4 and J is TRBJ2-5, with TRBD1 as a possible D gene (5 bases). Germline-derived CDR1 and CDR2 are SGHNT and YYREEE (reference sequence). Trimming took off 3 bases at V and 1 base at J, with 10 bases between the two ends. The CDR3 sequence is 14 residues long. The DNA for the CDR3 is TGTGCCAGCAGCTCTGGACAAGTCCAAGAGACCCAGTACTTC. Protein: CASSSGQVQETQYF.

This rearrangement joins TRBV27 to TRBJ2-1, with D tentatively TRBD2 (6 bases). V was pared by 5 bases and J by 7 bases, with 18 bases between. Germline-derived CDR1 and CDR2 are MNHEY and SMNVEV (reference sequence). The CDR3 is made up of 15 amino acids. This CDR3 reads CASSTNYPRGNEQFF. The CDR3, as DNA: TGTGCCAGCAGTACTAACTACCCCCGGGGGAATGAGCAGTTCTTC.

V gene TRBV7-6 combines with J gene TRBJ2-1, with a tentative D call TRBD1 (5 bases). CDR3 length: 16 residues. Trimming took off 5 bases at V and 0 bases at J, with 14 bases between the two ends. The germline CDR1 and CDR2 sequences are SGHVS and FNYEAQ. CDR3 nucleotides: TGTGCCAGCAGCGCCGAGACAGAGAGCTCCTACAATGAGCAGTTCTTC. This encodes CASSAETESSYNEQFF.

Remarks on this clone: Within the sample, other DNA sequences also encode this same CDR3. The chain joins TRBV2 to TRBJ1-1; TRBD1 matches 9 bases. The CDR3 is 14 residues long. V gave up 6 bases and J gave up 2 bases; unmatched junction bases: 4. Germline V gene sequence: CDR1 SNHLY, CDR2 FYNNEI. Written as DNA, the CDR3 is TGTGCCAGCAGGGACAGGGGTGGCAACACTGAAGCTTTCTTT. Translating it yields CASRDRGGNTEAFF.

This clone turned up a few times. The chain employs TRBV2 and TRBJ2-2, with D unresolved. Per the germline V gene, CDR1 is SNHLY and CDR2 is FYNNEI. V was trimmed by 6 bases and J by 1 base, leaving 6 bases between them. This CDR3 contains 13 residues. The CDR3 loop is CASRIENTGELFF. The CDR3 nucleotides are TGTGCCAGCAGGATAGAGAACACCGGGGAGCTGTTTTTT. Full variable domain (outside the CDR3, taken from reference TRBV2 and TRBJ2-2): EPEVTQTPSHQVTQMGQEVILRCVPISNHLYFYWYRQILGQKVEFLVSFYNNEISEKSEIFDDQFSVERPDGSNFTLKIRSTKLEDSAMYFCASRIENTGELFFGEGSRLTVL.

This chain links TRBV15 with TRBJ1-4, with 9 bases that match TRBD1. The trim removed 1 base at V and 9 bases at J, leaving 3 bases unmatched. Looked up from germline, CDR1 is LNHNV and CDR2 is YYDKDF (reference sequence). The length of the CDR3 is 14 residues. CDR3 DNA sequence: TGTGCCACCAGCAGAGGGACAGGGGACAAAAAACTGTTTTTT. Amino acid sequence: CATSRGTGDKKLFF.

This rearrangement joins TRBV6-5 to TRBJ1-4; 9 nucleotides line up with TRBD1. The CDR3 has 13 residues. The V segment lost 6 bases and the J segment 7 bases; nucleotides outside the gene matches: 3. CDR1 and CDR2 (germline): MNHEY, SVGAGI. DNA of the CDR3: TGTGCCAGCAGCCGGGACAGGGCTGAAAAACTGTTTTTT. This gives the protein CASSRDRAEKLFF.

The V and J genes are TRBV4-3 and TRBJ1-2, with TRBD1 identical over 7 bases. The CDR3 loop spans 14 amino acids. V lost 5 bases and J lost 3; bases outside the gene matches: 6. Germline V gene data show CDR1 as LGHNA and CDR2 as YSLEER. This CDR3 is CASSSARGDYGYTF. DNA of the CDR3: TGCGCCAGCAGCTCCGCCAGGGGGGACTATGGCTACACCTTC.

The rearrangement links TRBV9 to TRBJ1-3; 9 bases match TRBD1. The CDR3 spans 17 residues. Unmatched junction bases numbered 11, after V lost 3 bases and J lost 4 bases. CDR1 is SGDLS, CDR2 YYNGEE, per germline. The CDR3 loop is CASSGGVGQGSGNTIYF. The CDR3 nucleotides read TGTGCCAGCAGCGGGGGTGTAGGACAGGGGAGCGGAAACACCATATATTTT.

This chain links TRBV5-6 with TRBJ2-3; 8 bases map to TRBD1. The germline gives CDR1 SGHDT, CDR2 YYEEEE. There are 16 residues in the CDR3. Germline trimming cut 4 bases from V and 4 bases from J; bases unmatched to any gene: 11. The CDR3 region is CASSTYRTGLADTQYF. CDR3 nucleotides: TGTGCCAGCAGCACATACAGGACAGGGCTTGCAGATACGCAGTATTTT.

V usage is TRBV6-5 and J usage is TRBJ1-5; the D gene is possibly TRBD1 (6 bases). CDR1 and CDR2 (germline): MNHEY, SVGAGI. Trimming removed 0 bases at V and 3 bases at J, with 9 bases between. The CDR3 loop spans 15 amino acids. In DNA, the CDR3 is TGTGCCAGCAGTTACTCCGGACAGCTCAATCAGCCCCAGCATTTT. This encodes CASSYSGQLNQPQHF.

This clone was seen just once. V gene TRBV10-1 combines with J gene TRBJ1-2; a possible D gene is TRBD1 (6 bases). CDR1 and CDR2 (germline): WNHNN, SYGVQD (reference sequence). The CDR3 loop spans 15 amino acids. The V gene lost 2 bases and the J gene lost 8 bases, with 18 bases spanning the gap. The CDR3 protein is CASSEGGGRGRGYTF. CDR3 DNA sequence: TGCGCCAGCAGTGAGGGGGGGGGCAGAGGTCGGGGCTACACCTTC.

V is TRBV4-3 and J is TRBJ2-1, with D possibly TRBD2 on 5 matching bases. The CDR3 sequence is 17 residues long. Trimming cost V 3 bases and J 1 base, with 16 bases left between them. Looked up from germline, CDR1 is LGHNA and CDR2 is YSLEER. The CDR3 loop reads CASSQDRKRWSYNEQFF. CDR3 bases: TGCGCCAGCAGCCAGGACCGCAAGCGGTGGTCCTACAATGAGCAGTTCTTC.

This chain uses TRBV7-3 with TRBJ1-4; D remains ambiguous. CDR1 is SGHTA, CDR2 FQGTGA, per germline. The CDR3 contains 13 residues. V lost 4 bases to trimming and J lost 3 bases, with 6 bases between them. The CDR3 sequence: CASSSAANEKLFF. The CDR3 DNA reads as TGTGCCAGCAGCTCAGCGGCTAATGAAAAACTGTTTTTT.